What follows is one T cell receptor beta chain and its context. Its antigen is as yet unknown. Germline V CDR1 and CDR2: SGHRS, YFSETQ. This CDR3 spans 17 amino acids. CD45RO-CCR7+CD27+CD95- characterized naive CD8+ T cells. The data were taken from a study of CXCR3-negative and CXCR3-positive naive CD8 T cells. Study-level information: Across all libraries, TRB reads numbered 110 million to 150 million, with about 1.5 +/- 0.3 million in each library. Study conclusions and caveats: Memory cells diverged, while naive CXCR3-positive and CXCR3-negative cells had similar TRBV-TRBJ usage. Memory CD8+ cells showed much lower diversity, while both naive subsets were comparably high. The study found more hydrophobic TRB CDR3s in CXCR3-positive naive cells than in CXCR3-negative naive cells.

The TRB cDNA libraries were prepared by 5' RACE with UMI labels. TCRdb re-called the 5' RACE reads and shows each CDR3 protein once, DNA omitted. Its table lists some 150,000 distinct CDR3 sequences. The specimen sequenced was naive CXCR3+ CD8+ T cells from blood. Stated subset: CD45RO-CCR7+CD27+CD95- naive CD8+ T cells expressing CXCR3 (TNR3+). The TCR sequence derives from a human donor in good health. Some clones in this sample may be carry-over from other donors' samples. This chain joins TRBV5-1 and TRBJ2-3; TCRdb names TRBD2, which stays unverified in the absence of DNA. This CDR3 reads CASSFGLAGGSTDTQYF.